This is a list of T cell receptor beta chains from one sample in a study of STAT3 mutations in large granular lymphocyte leukemia. Assay used: immunoSEQ multiplex PCR; TCRdb lists only in-frame clones, some missing. The sample holds 25,000 to 40,000 clones; approximately 83% are singletons and the top ten take about 12%. Source material: peripheral blood mononuclear cells. The receptors were sampled from a man between 60 and 75 years old with T-cell large granular lymphocyte leukemia. Some clones in this sample may be carry-over from other donors' samples. The CDR3 runs from the conserved cysteine through the conserved F or W. D genes are given only for firm matches. Clone size is shown for a subset of rows, as once, few, many or a class of expanded clone.

size: .
V: TRBV9
J: TRBJ2-3
D: .
DNA: TGTGCCAGCAGCGTGTCCAGCTACACAGATACGCAGTATTTT
CDR3: CASSVSSYTDTQYF

size: .
V: TRBV5-1
J: TRBJ2-7
D: TRBD1
DNA: TGCGCCAGCAGCTCGCGACAGGGGGCCTCCTACGAGCAGTACTTC
CDR3: CASSSRQGASYEQYF

size: .
V: TRBV29-1
J: TRBJ2-1
D: .
DNA: TGCAGCGTTGCGGGGTCCAATAGCAATGAGCAGTTCTTC
CDR3: CSVAGSNSNEQFF

size: .
V: TRBV7-9
J: TRBJ2-3
D: .
DNA: TGTGCCAGCAGCTTACTTCCGGGGCTTGAAGGAACAGATACGCAGTATTTT
CDR3: CASSLLPGLEGTDTQYF

size: .
V: TRBV28
J: TRBJ1-3
D: .
DNA: TGTGCCAGCAGTTCAGGGACACGGGACACCATATATTTT
CDR3: CASSSGTRDTIYF

size: .
V: TRBV28
J: TRBJ2-3
D: .
DNA: TGTGCCAGCAGTCCGCCCGGACGCCTAGATACGCAGTATTTT
CDR3: CASSPPGRLDTQYF

size: once
V: TRBV27
J: TRBJ2-1
D: .
DNA: TGTGCCAGCGTTACTAGAAACAATGAGCAGTTCTTC
CDR3: CASVTRNNEQFF

size: .
V: TRBV5-1
J: TRBJ1-1
D: .
DNA: TGCGCCAGCACCCGGGGGACGGACACTGAAGCTTTCTTT
CDR3: CASTRGTDTEAFF

size: .
V: TRBV28
J: TRBJ1-1
D: .
DNA: TGTGCCAGCAGTTCGGCGGTGGACACTGAAGCTTTCTTT
CDR3: CASSSAVDTEAFF

size: .
V: TRBV5-6
J: TRBJ2-7
D: .
DNA: TGTGCCAGCAGCTTCCGAGGGAGCTCCTACGAGCAGTACTTC
CDR3: CASSFRGSSYEQYF

size: once
V: TRBV7-9
J: TRBJ2-5
D: TRBD1
DNA: TGTGCCAGCAGCACAGGGGTAGGGGGAGAGACCCAGTACTTC
CDR3: CASSTGVGGETQYF

size: .
V: TRBV7-8
J: TRBJ2-4
D: TRBD2
DNA: TGTGCCAGCAGCTTAGGGACTAGCCAAAACATTCAGTACTTC
CDR3: CASSLGTSQNIQYF

size: .
V: TRBV19
J: TRBJ2-3
D: .
DNA: TGTGCCAGCCTCGAGGACTACACAGATACGCAGTATTTT
CDR3: CASLEDYTDTQYF

size: .
V: TRBV5-1
J: TRBJ1-3
D: .
DNA: TGCGCCAGCAGCTTTACTGGCTCGGAAGGCTCTGGAAACACCATATATTTT
CDR3: CASSFTGSEGSGNTIYF

size: .
V: TRBV6-6
J: TRBJ1-2
D: .
DNA: TGTGCCAGCAGTTTAAGTGCGGATGGCTACACCTTC
CDR3: CASSLSADGYTF

size: .
V: TRBV5-4
J: TRBJ1-1
D: .
DNA: TGTGCCAGCAGCCTGGTCAAGCAACAGGCGGATGAAGCTTTCTTT
CDR3: CASSLVKQQADEAFF

size: .
V: TRBV12-5
J: TRBJ2-1
D: .
DNA: TGTGCTAGTGGTTTGGATGACTATTCGGGCGAGGATGAGCAGTTCTTC
CDR3: CASGLDDYSGEDEQFF

size: .
V: TRBV5-1
J: TRBJ2-1
D: .
DNA: TGCGCCAGCAGCTTAGGCCCGCAGGGTAGGGGTTCCTACAATGAGCAGTTCTTC
CDR3: CASSLGPQGRGSYNEQFF

size: .
V: TRBV18
J: TRBJ2-1
D: .
DNA: TGTGCCAGCTCACAAGGCCAGGTTGGCTACAATGAGCAGTTCTTC
CDR3: CASSQGQVGYNEQFF

size: .
V: TRBV29-1
J: TRBJ1-1
D: .
DNA: TGCAGCGCCGACCGACAGCAGGACACTGAAGCTTTCTTT
CDR3: CSADRQQDTEAFF

size: .
V: TRBV19
J: TRBJ2-5
D: TRBD1
DNA: TGTGCCAGTAATCCTACAGGGGGCGGCGAGACCCAGTACTTC
CDR3: CASNPTGGGETQYF

size: .
V: TRBV5-1
J: TRBJ2-3
D: .
DNA: TGCGCCAGCAGCGCCTCGGGACCGAACACAGATACGCAGTATTTT
CDR3: CASSASGPNTDTQYF